This TCR beta chain is drawn from a study of T cell repertoires in cytomegalovirus infection (dated by TCRdb to about 2019). In terms of the full investigation: Because public TCR beta signatures pointed to carriage of CMV infection together with the matching HLA type, the HLA type of each donor mattered for the analysis.

Instrument used: Illumina HiSeq 1500. The public reads were run again by TCRdb, first through fastp at Q25 and then through MiXCR, and only productive beta chains were kept. Records with the same CDR3 protein are collapsed into one entry carrying the most frequent genes and DNA. The sample records hundreds of thousands of distinct CDR3 sequences, about 24% of which are singletons. Approximately 8% of the sample is in the top ten clones. What the work shows at the level of the full study, not this receptor alone: In both this cohort and an independent roughly 350-donor cohort, the cumulative frequency of public TCR beta family members distinguished carriers of CMV infection plus the relevant HLA type. In the ex vivo response, HLA-C-restricted CMV-specific TCR beta clonotypes were dominant, and in two of eight donors the single most frequent clonotype came from this HLA-C-restricted group.

This clonotype has a count of ten or more. Its antigen specificity is not known. One base away lies a much larger clone, so this may be a sequencing read error. Sample: CD8+ T cells from PBMCs. The sequence derives from a human donor in good health (CMV status not recorded). Some clones in this sample may be carry-over from other donors' samples.

The DNA reads as follows: TGTGCCAGCAGCTCACAGAACACTGAAGCTTTCTTT. This encodes CASSSQNTEAFF. The chain is encoded by TRBV7-9 joined to TRBJ1-1; confidence is insufficient to name the D gene. CDR1 and CDR2 are read off the germline V gene (reference sequence) as SEHNR and FQNEAQ. V was cut back by 4 bases and J by 1 base, leaving a gap of 4 bases between them. The CDR3 runs 12 residues from the cysteine to the phenylalanine. Only the CDR3 part of the read is kept: 36 bases, read in frame from the first base.